This TCR beta chain was retrieved from a study of radiation and T cells in renal cell carcinoma. As to time point: blood 4 weeks post-SBRT, at nephrectomy. Treatment defined: 15 Gy SBRT to primary tumor, nephrectomy 4 weeks later. Produced via immunoSEQ multiplex PCR; TCRdb's table is partial and in-frame only. The sample lists around 100,000 clones; around 80% were seen once. Trimming at V came to 8 bases and at J to 1 base, leaving 1 base not matched to a gene. The V gene's germline CDR1 is MDHEN and CDR2 SYDVKM. The CDR3 contains 12 residues. This receptor was obtained from a man between 60 and 75 years old with renal cell carcinoma. V is TRBV28 and J is TRBJ2-7, with 8 bases aligning to TRBD2. Sequencing used blood, obtained from a patient whose treatment included radiotherapy and nephrectomy. This CDR3 is CASQRESYEQYF. For the CDR3, the DNA is TGTGCCAGCCAGCGGGAGTCCTACGAGCAGTACTTC.